These 5 T cell receptor beta chains came from one sample sequenced in a study of blood T cell repertoires in COVID-19. Using immunoSEQ multiplex PCR, the repertoire was profiled, and TCRdb retains in-frame clones only, with some absent. The sample includes about 59,000 clones, around 92% of them seen just once. Sequencing used peripheral blood. These receptors were taken from a human donor in a cohort sampled during active COVID-19.

This sequence joins TRBV11-2 and TRBJ2-3; D unresolved. The CDR3 contains 13 residues. The V end lost 4 bases, the J end lost 2 bases, and 7 bases lay between the germline ends. CDR1 and CDR2 from the germline V gene are SGHAT and FQNNGV. The CDR3 loop is CASSYRPTDTQYF. CDR3 coding DNA: TGTGCCAGCAGCTACAGACCCACAGATACGCAGTATTTT.

The rearrangement joins TRBV6-1 to TRBJ2-2, with a weak D call TRBD1 (6 bases). Germline lookup yields CDR1 MNHNS and CDR2 SASEGT. This CDR3 has 18 residues. V was pared by 4 bases and J by 1 base, with 19 bases between. The CDR3, as DNA: TGTGCCAGCAGTGGCCCCGGGACAACTACTATGAACACCGGGGAGCTGTTTTTT. It codes for CASSGPGTTTMNTGELFF.

This chain joins TRBV19 and TRBJ2-2; 13 nucleotides line up with TRBD2. V was pared by 9 bases and J by 3 bases, with 10 bases of the junction left unmatched. The CDR3 is 17 residues long. Germline loops: CDR1 LNHDA, CDR2 SQIVND (reference sequence). CDR3 amino acids: CARSTSGRPRDTGELFF. In nucleotides, the CDR3 is TGTGCCAGATCGACTAGCGGGAGGCCTAGGGACACCGGGGAGCTGTTTTTT.

The genes are TRBV5-5 and TRBJ1-3, with TRBD1 identical over 7 bases. CDR1 and CDR2 from the germline V gene are SGHKS and YYEKEE (reference sequence). Trimming cost V 5 bases and J 0 bases; bases outside gene matches: 5. This CDR3 is built from 15 residues. The CDR3 loop reads CASRGTGDSGNTIYF. The CDR3 DNA is TGTGCCAGCAGAGGAACAGGGGACTCTGGAAACACCATATATTTT.

The V gene is TRBV5-6, the J gene TRBJ2-7, with D unresolved. CDR1 SGHDT and CDR2 YYEEEE come from the germline V gene. V was cut by 0 bases and J by 8 bases, with 21 bases left in between. The CDR3 consists of 16 residues. The chain's CDR3 is CASSLDPQLHYDKQYF. The CDR3 DNA follows: TGTGCCAGCAGCTTGGACCCCCAGCTACACTACGATAAGCAGTACTTC.